Shown below are 4 T cell receptor beta chains from a single sample sequenced in a study of T cells in localized non-small cell lung cancer. Sequencing was performed with immunoSEQ multiplex PCR; in TCRdb, only in-frame clones are kept and a portion is missing. The table records over a thousand clones, approximately 33% of them present only once. Source: normal lung tissue next to the tumor, taken before any cancer treatment. These receptors all stem from a male donor older than 55 with stage II squamous cell lung carcinoma.

The rearrangement uses TRBV28 and TRBJ1-4; a possible D gene is TRBD1 (6 bases). This CDR3 has 16 amino acids. V lost 10 bases, J lost 0 bases, and 18 bases lay in between. The germline V gene has CDR1 MDHEN and CDR2 SYDVKM. This chain's CDR3 is CATGDRRKATNEKLFF. The CDR3 DNA is TGTGCCACAGGGGACCGCAGGAAAGCAACTAATGAAAAACTGTTTTTT.

This clone turned up a few times. This chain links TRBV11-3 with TRBJ2-1; 14 bases line up with TRBD2. The CDR3 is 19 amino acids. Trimming cost V 5 bases and J 2 bases; bases outside gene matches: 11. Germline-derived CDR1 and CDR2 are SGHNT and YENEEA. The chain's CDR3 is CASSPRPGLAGVTYNEQFF. The CDR3 region has the DNA TGTGCCAGCAGCCCAAGGCCGGGACTAGCGGGAGTCACCTACAATGAGCAGTTCTTC.

V and J are TRBV28 and TRBJ1-4; D is perhaps TRBD1 (5 bases). Between the trimmed V and J ends, which lost 3 bases and 4 bases, there was a span of 15 bases. This CDR3 has 16 residues. Germline CDR1 reads MDHEN; CDR2 reads SYDVKM. CDR3 nucleotide sequence: TGTGCCAGCAGTTTTGGAGTGGGGCCGATTAATGAAAAACTGTTTTTT. As protein: CASSFGVGPINEKLFF.

The rearrangement uses TRBV6-8 and TRBJ2-7, with TRBD2 matching 10 bases. The V gene end was trimmed by 4 bases and the J gene end by 5 bases; junction bases not matched to a gene: 11. The CDR3 is 16 residues long. Per germline, CDR1 MNHGY and CDR2 SAAAGT. CDR3 residues: CASSSYQREGRDEQYF. CDR3 nucleotide sequence: TGTGCCAGCAGTTCCTACCAGCGGGAGGGCCGAGACGAGCAGTACTTC.